This T cell receptor (beta chain) came from a study of T cells after yellow fever vaccination. The study, taken as a whole, reports: FACS-sorted repertoires might harbor abundant contaminating clonotypes from the bulk population. Once the booster was given, most primary-vaccination clones reappeared, at approximately 97% for CD4 and roughly 85% for CD8. CD4 and CD8 compartments shared a small share of clonotypes, likely from convergent recombination.

This clonotype was recorded many times. What it binds is unknown. 5'RACE template switching generated TCR cDNA, adding a universal primer site and UMIs. TCRdb used MiXCR to reprocess the 5' RACE reads, holding one entry per CDR3 protein. The repertoire includes about 320,000 distinct CDR3 sequences, around 4.5% of them detected once, and roughly 19% sits in the top ten. V was shortened by 0 bases and J by 0 bases, with 16 bases between the two germline ends. CDR1 SGHRS and CDR2 YFSETQ come from the germline V gene. The CDR3 is made up of 18 amino acids. V is TRBV5-1 and J is TRBJ2-4; D possibly corresponds to TRBD2 (5 bases). Here the sequenced sample was PBMCs, taken 15 days after the yellow fever booster vaccination. The clonotype was recovered from a young man who received the YFV17D yellow fever vaccine. DNA for the CDR3: TGCGCCAGCAGCTTGGCCGTTTATCCAGGACTAGCCAAAAACATTCAGTACTTC. It translates to CASSLAVYPGLAKNIQYF.